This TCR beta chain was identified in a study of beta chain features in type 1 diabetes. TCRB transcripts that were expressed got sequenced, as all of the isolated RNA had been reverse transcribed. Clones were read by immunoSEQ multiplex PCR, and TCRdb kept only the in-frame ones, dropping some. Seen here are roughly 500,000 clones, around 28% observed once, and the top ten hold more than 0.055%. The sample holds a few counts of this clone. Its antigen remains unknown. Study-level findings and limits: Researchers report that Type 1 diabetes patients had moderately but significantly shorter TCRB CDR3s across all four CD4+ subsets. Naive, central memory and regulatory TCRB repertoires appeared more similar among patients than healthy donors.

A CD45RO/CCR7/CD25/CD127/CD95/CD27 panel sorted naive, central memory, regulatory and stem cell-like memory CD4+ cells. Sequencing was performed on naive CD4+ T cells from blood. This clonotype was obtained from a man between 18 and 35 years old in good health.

The CDR3 here is CSLVRGLKEYF. CDR3 nucleotides: TGCAGCTTGGTACGCGGGCTTAAGGAGTATTTT. The V call is TRBV29-1, the J call TRBJ2-3, with D perhaps TRBD2 (5 bases). From germline, CDR1 is SQVTM and CDR2 ANQGSEA. The CDR3 has 11 amino acids. V was trimmed by 8 bases and J by 13 bases, leaving 19 bases between them.